This T cell receptor beta chain emerged from a study of spatial heterogeneity in lung cancer (dated by TCRdb to the late 2010s). Regarding the complete study: Beta-chain transcripts were consistently detected in greater numbers than alpha-chain transcripts, which likely reflected higher beta-chain transcript abundance. In non-small cell lung cancer, the study made a quantitative comparison of TCR alpha and beta repertoires among multiple tumor regions, matched nontumor lung and blood. At surgery, 200 to 250 tumor regions, almost 65 matched nontumor lung samples and 56 PBMC samples were TCR-sequenced for both alpha and beta chains. In the raw uncorrected reads, each unique combination of TCR and UMI appeared more than ten times on average. TCR repertoire features were related to nonsynonymous mutation counts determined by whole-exome sequencing of tumor tissue.

The CDR1 and CDR2 encoded by the germline V gene (reference sequence) are DFQATT and SNEGSKA. Trimming takes 5 bases from V and 0 bases from J, and the germline ends sit 10 bases apart. Measured from the cysteine to the phenylalanine, the CDR3 is 13 residues long. Only the CDR3 region is kept as DNA, spanning 39 bases read in frame from base 1. What the study reported, not specific to this receptor: Ubiquitous expanded tumor TCRs were detected in blood more often at tumor resection than at routine follow-up. Confirming at a functional level the hypothesis that regional TCRs recognize regional mutations was considered to require additional single-cell paired TCR alpha and beta sequencing.

What this sample's time point label stands for: sample taken at primary tumor resection. Without any cell sorting, TCR sequencing was performed on whole RNA extracted either from tumor and nontumor lung tissue or from cryopreserved PBMC samples. Samples were obtained from 72 patients with early-stage, untreated non-small cell lung cancer from the lung TRACERx cohort. A patient was chosen for TCR sequencing only when enough RNA was available from at least two tumor regions. Library construction relied on 5' RACE. Sequencer: NextSeq 500. In the TCR library protocol, a unique molecular identifier was attached to each TCR cDNA molecule so that PCR and sequencing errors could be corrected. Processing in the source paper ran as follows. TCR identification, UMI-based error correction and CDR3 extraction were all carried out with Decombinator tools. TCRs above a frequency of 2 per 1,000, corresponding to the top 1% of the tumor frequency distribution, were defined as expanded. Renyi diversity was calculated using the R vegan package after each repertoire was subsampled 100 times to 5,000 TCRs. CDR3 similarity networks were constructed using string-kernel similarity of amino acid triplets, with links drawn between CDR3s whose pairwise similarity was above 0.82. TCRdb reran the public reads through fastp at Q25 and MiXCR, keeping productive beta chains. A single entry per CDR3 protein holds the most common genes and DNA from its merged rows. The V and J calls here are based on TCRdb, not the publication. The sample yields thousands of distinct CDR3 sequences; 7.5% to 10% were counted once. 45% to 55% of the sample is held by the ten biggest clonotypes.

In the case of this clonotype: Its antigen remains undetermined. One base away there is no much larger clone; base qualities are not given. Little can be read into the size of this beta chain, an off-target read in a library designed for alpha chains.

The receptor was isolated from a male donor with early-stage non-small cell lung cancer. This specimen was PBMCs, taken at surgery. The chain joins TRBV20-1 to TRBJ1-1; TRBD1 could be the D gene, as 6 bases match. At the DNA level, the sequence is TGCAGTGCTCATGGACAGTTGAACACTGAAGCTTTCTTT. It is translated as CSAHGQLNTEAFF.